The present T cell receptor (beta chain) was sequenced within a study of CD8+ T cells in alopecia areata. For the study at large: Tofacitinib therapy lasting 6 to 18 months was followed by 6 months off drug.

cDNA prepared by RNA extraction and subsequent reverse transcription served as the template for sequencing. Some clones are missing from TCRdb's copy, which holds only in-frame ones; the method was immunoSEQ multiplex PCR. The sample has approximately 180,000 clones; more than 60% are singletons. Regarding this clone: Its antigen remains unidentified.

Study findings and constraints: Scalp repertoires also include resident alphabeta T cells from normal skin.

The TCR was taken from a human donor with alopecia areata. The starting material was CD4+ T cells sorted from blood, obtained at week 0.

CDR3 nucleotide sequence: TGTGCCAGCAGCTTTGCCAGGGATCAGGAAAAACTGTTTTTT. This sequence encodes CASSFARDQEKLFF. This chain joins TRBV11-1 and TRBJ1-4, with a tentative D call TRBD1 (5 bases). Between the trimmed V and J ends, which lost 3 bases and 8 bases, there was a span of 13 bases. There are 14 residues in the CDR3. The germline CDR1 and CDR2 sequences are SGHAT and FQDESV (reference sequence).